This TCR beta chain was profiled in a study of naive and memory T cell subsets. An equimolar mix of two oligonucleotides served as the beta constant-region primer for TRBC1 and TRBC2. Ligated cDNA was amplified by four rounds of PCR with nested alpha and beta constant-region primers and SP2. Each CDR3 protein gets one entry after TCRdb re-called the UMI-ligation and nested PCR reads with MiXCR. The repertoire includes about 120,000 distinct CDR3 sequences, 35% to 40% of them detected once, and roughly 0.9% sits in the top ten. This clonotype was seen a handful of times. The CDR3 totals 16 residues. Trimming removed 5 bases from V and 4 bases from J; junction bases left unmatched: 6. Germline-derived CDR1 and CDR2 are SGHTA and FQGNSA.

The chain has TRBV7-2 and TRBJ2-1, with 12 bases identical to TRBD2. The sequence derives from a human donor in good health. The sample consisted of central memory CD4+ T cells from blood. This chain's CDR3 is CASSPTSGGIYNEQFF. DNA for the CDR3: TGTGCCAGCAGCCCAACTAGCGGGGGGATATACAATGAGCAGTTCTTC.